This TCR beta chain was documented in a study of blood T cell repertoires in COVID-19. On the study more broadly: Samples came from the United States, Italy and Spain, spanning acute and convalescent COVID-19. In each case, the material was cDNA or gDNA derived from T cells, B-cell-depleted T cells, or PBMCs.

In the original workflow: Reference gene primer amplification gave nucleated cell count estimates. Data came from immunoSEQ multiplex PCR; TCRdb stores just in-frame clones and leaves some out. From that table come the V and J calls and clone size; the DNA was used to work out D and trimming. The sample records 100,000 or so clones, approximately 85% being singletons. CDR1 is SGHKS and CDR2 is YYEKEE in the germline V gene (reference sequence). V lost 4 bases to trimming and J lost 0 bases; unmatched junction nucleotides: 3. The CDR3 totals 16 residues. The chain uses TRBV5-5 and TRBJ2-3, with 12 bases that match TRBD2. The sample comprised peripheral blood. This TCR was recovered from a man between 50 and 59 years old with acute or convalescent COVID-19. The DNA for the CDR3 is TGTGCCAGCAGCACCGGGACTAGCGGGAGCACAGATACGCAGTATTTT. Encoded protein: CASSTGTSGSTDTQYF.